Sequencing of this T cell receptor beta chain was carried out in a study of CD8 T cells in Susac syndrome (dated by TCRdb to about 2019). Regarding the research as a whole: Repertoire sequencing was used to test whether CD8+ T cell activation and differentiation in Susac syndrome was antigen driven. The clonality of the CD8+ T cell repertoire was compared across 12 healthy donors, around 14 Susac syndrome patients and 15 multiple sclerosis patients. Results the study describes overall, beyond this receptor: The study acknowledged that relatively few individuals were included in the TCR sequencing and HLA analysis.

Unmatched junction bases come to 3, with V trimmed by 5 bases and J by 6 bases. Including the terminal cysteine and phenylalanine, the CDR3 comprises 14 residues. Solely the CDR3 DNA is kept, with 42 bases framed from the first base. According to the germline V gene, CDR1 reads MGHRA and CDR2 reads YSYEKL. As regards this clonotype: This clone's antigen is unknown. One base away there is no much larger clone; base qualities are not given.

Peripheral blood CD8+ and CD4+ T cells from healthy donors, Susac syndrome patients and multiple sclerosis patients were profiled by high-throughput TCR beta sequencing. The healthy donors served as controls matched for age and sex. Bulk CD8+ and CD4+ T cells were purified by magnetic negative isolation, whereas CD8+ TEMRA cells were enriched by FACS. Blood was drawn into EDTA tubes, processed within 24 hours, and PBMCs were isolated by density gradient centrifugation. PBMCs intended for TCR sequencing were cryopreserved in liquid nitrogen and thawed later in a water bath at 37 degrees C. The sorted or isolated CD4+, CD8+ and CD8+ TEMRA cells had a purity of 90% or higher. RNA was extracted using the RNeasy kit, and about 0.45 to 1 ug of the RNA was reverse transcribed with random hexamers. The immunoSEQ multiplex PCR assay, which covers 54 Vbeta and 13 Jbeta segments, was used to amplify TCR beta CDR3 regions. Bias from PCR amplification was corrected by using a synthetic template baseline for primer optimization and for computational correction. The published analysis was carried out like this. Reads were annotated to V, D and J genes according to IMGT and were analyzed with immunoSEQ Analyzer, with only productive sequences retained. Clonality was calculated as one minus the Shannon entropy normalized by log2 of the number of productive unique sequences. For each patient and control, public and private clones were evaluated among the 100 most prevalent clones. Clones were defined as Susac-specific when absent from the healthy and MS cohorts, from approximately 1,100 published viral clones and from other ImmuneACCESS disease sequences. Using fastp trimming at Q25 and MiXCR clonotype assembly, TCRdb reanalyzed the public sequencing data and kept in-frame beta chains. Each entry merges the rows of one CDR3 protein and shows their most common DNA and genes. TCRdb, not the original authors, processed these V and J calls. The sample yields roughly 110,000 distinct CDR3 sequences; approximately 90% were counted once. The ten largest clones add up to approximately 0.11% of the sample.

The clonotype comes from a human donor in good health. The sequenced material came from CD8+ T cells from PBMCs. This receptor chain uses TRBV4-1 and TRBJ2-1; TRBD1 matches 11 bases in the middle. The CDR3 here reads CASSRGQGVNEQFF. The DNA is TGCGCCAGCAGCAGGGGACAGGGGGTCAATGAGCAGTTCTTC.